This T cell receptor (beta chain) originates from a study of early T cells in non-severe SARS-CoV-2 infection. V gave up 10 bases and J gave up 5 bases; unmatched junction bases: 5. The CDR3 is 12 amino acids. This clonotype was observed many times. MiXCR was run by TCRdb on the 5' RACE reads, yielding one entry per CDR3 protein. The sample contains about 83,000 distinct CDR3 sequences, about an eighth of which appear only once. This sequence originates from an adult who was a healthcare worker with PCR-confirmed SARS-CoV-2 infection or an uninfected control (not recorded which). The rearrangement joins TRBV12-3 or TRBV12-4 to TRBJ2-3; TRBD1 matches 8 bases. Sequencing used whole blood. The DNA of the CDR3 is TGTGCCACGGACAGGGTGGGAGATACGCAGTATTTT. Amino acids: CATDRVGDTQYF.